This record concerns one T cell receptor (beta chain) sequence. Its target is not known. The CDR3 spans 15 residues. Germline CDR1 reads SGHNT; CDR2 reads YYREEE (reference sequence). Unmatched junction bases numbered 6, after V lost 4 bases and J lost 4 bases. This specimen comes from a study of tissue T cells after allogeneic stem cell transplantation. Turning to the study itself: Of the grafts for graft-versus-host disease patients, several were unmodified and three CD34-selected. A handful of GVHD patients had recipient-origin PBMCs collected before transplant. Study-level results: Few T cell clones were shared across patients, but motif clusters showed tissue-specific shared signatures.

Survey-depth TCRbeta CDR3 sequencing reported V/J genes and productive frequencies. Repertoires were generated with immunoSEQ multiplex PCR, while TCRdb's copy carries only in-frame clones and drops some. The sample carries 25,000 to 30,000 clones, 85% to 90% recorded once. This specimen was blood, taken before transplantation. This chain joins TRBV5-4 and TRBJ1-4; 8 bases fit TRBD1. The receptor was derived from a woman aged 18-49 years who later had graft-versus-host disease after an allogeneic stem cell transplant. CDR3 protein: CASSGQGAGNEKLFF. CDR3 DNA sequence: TGTGCCAGCAGCGGACAGGGAGCCGGTAATGAAAAACTGTTTTTT.